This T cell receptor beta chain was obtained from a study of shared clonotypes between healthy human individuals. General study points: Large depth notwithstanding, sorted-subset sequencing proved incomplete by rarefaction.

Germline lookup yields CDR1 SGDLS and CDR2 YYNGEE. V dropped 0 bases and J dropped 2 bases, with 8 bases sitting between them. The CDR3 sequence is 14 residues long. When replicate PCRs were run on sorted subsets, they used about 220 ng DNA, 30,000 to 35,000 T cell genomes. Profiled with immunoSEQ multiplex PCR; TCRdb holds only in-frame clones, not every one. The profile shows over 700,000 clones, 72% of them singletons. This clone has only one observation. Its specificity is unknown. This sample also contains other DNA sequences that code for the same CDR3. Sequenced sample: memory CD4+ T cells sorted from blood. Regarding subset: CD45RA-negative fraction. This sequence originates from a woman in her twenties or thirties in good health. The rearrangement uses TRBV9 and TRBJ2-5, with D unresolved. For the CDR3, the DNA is TGTGCCAGCAGCGTAGACCCCGGGCAAGAGACCCAGTACTTC. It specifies CASSVDPGQETQYF.